This entry lists 22 T cell receptor beta chains sequenced from one sample in a study of CD8 T cells in ankylosing spondylitis. Study results and limitations: Blood from ankylosing spondylitis patients appeared to carry a characteristic roughly 8-variant TCR beta motif.

These receptors lack a known antigen. MiXCR was run by TCRdb on the 5' RACE reads, yielding one entry per CDR3 protein. The profile covers 750,000 to 850,000 distinct CDR3 sequences, with roughly 12% appearing a single time and 0.51% taken by the ten largest. Sample: blood, either unsorted or a sorted T cell fraction (not recorded which). The receptors here all came from a male donor with ankylosing spondylitis.

The CDR3 spells CASSGSNQGYSYEQYF. CDR3 in DNA: TGTGCCAGCAGTGGCAGCAATCAGGGTTACTCCTACGAGCAGTACTTC. V is TRBV6-1 and J is TRBJ2-7; D is perhaps TRBD1 (5 bases). Trimming removed 4 bases from V and 0 bases from J, with 16 bases in between. This CDR3 spans 16 amino acids. CDR1 and CDR2 from the germline V gene are MNHNS and SASEGT.

This clonotype has more than one count but fewer than ten. The chain combines TRBV29-1 with TRBJ1-1; D is unresolved. Germline CDR1 reads SQVTM; CDR2 reads ANQGSEA. Trimming cost V 4 bases and J 3 bases, with 15 bases left between them. The CDR3 has 14 residues. CDR3 sequence reads: CSVGPRLMDTEAFF. CDR3 coding DNA: TGCAGCGTTGGGCCTCGCCTGATGGACACTGAAGCTTTCTTT.

This clonotype was found once. V is TRBV7-3 and J is TRBJ2-5, with D uncertain. Trimming took 4 bases from V and 5 from J, leaving 11 bases between them. Germline lookup yields CDR1 SGHTA and CDR2 FQGTGA. The CDR3 has 13 residues. CDR3 loop: CASSSDPTETQYF. CDR3 nucleotide sequence: TGTGCCAGCAGCTCGGACCCGACGGAGACCCAGTACTTC. Looking up the rest from reference TRBV7-3 and TRBJ2-5 gives the full variable domain: GAGVSQTPSNKVTEKGKYVELRCDPISGHTALYWYRQSLGQGPEFLIYFQGTGAADDSGLPNDRFFAVRPEGSVSTLKIQRTERGDSAVYLCASSSDPTETQYFGPGTRLLVL.

This clonotype was seen at least ten times. This chain connects TRBV12-3 or TRBV12-4 to TRBJ1-2; 9 bases are shared with TRBD1. V lost 10 bases and J lost 6; bases outside the gene matches: 9. The CDR3 consists of 13 residues. The CDR3 DNA is TGTGCCAACAGAGGACAGGGGCCGGATGGCTACACCTTC. This encodes CANRGQGPDGYTF.

The chain recombines TRBV15 with TRBJ2-3; D is possibly TRBD2 (5 bases). The germline CDR1 and CDR2 sequences are LNHNV and YYDKDF (reference sequence). Between the trimmed V and J ends, which lost 0 bases and 11 bases, there was a span of 18 bases. This CDR3 is 15 amino acids long. The CDR3 DNA sequence: TGTGCCACCAGCAGAGATGGAACTATCTCTCGGGGGCAGTATTTT. This translates into CATSRDGTISRGQYF.

In its sample, this clonotype was seen a few times. V usage is TRBV20-1 and J usage is TRBJ1-2, with 7 bases aligning to TRBD1. The CDR3 is made up of 13 amino acids. Germline CDR1 DFQATT, CDR2 SNEGSKA (reference sequence). After removal of 5 bases from V and 8 bases from J, the junction contained 11 bases not matched to a gene. CDR3 nucleotides: TGCAGTGCTTCCACTTCAGGGGGTCGGGGCTACACCTTC. Its translation: CSASTSGGRGYTF.

This clonotype showed up just a few times. This chain uses TRBV20-1 with TRBJ1-5; unclear D gene. The germline gives CDR1 DFQATT, CDR2 SNEGSKA (reference sequence). The CDR3 sequence is 13 residues long. The germline V and J ends were trimmed by 6 bases and 0 bases, with 9 bases remaining between them. CDR3 in amino acids: CSAQVDSNQPQHF. The CDR3 nucleotides read TGCAGTGCCCAGGTCGATAGCAATCAGCCCCAGCATTTT.

The chain is built from TRBV4-3 and TRBJ2-3, with 8 bases that match TRBD2. Germline loops: CDR1 LGHNA, CDR2 YSLEER. The CDR3 sequence is 17 residues long. V was clipped by 0 bases and J by 2 bases; unmatched bases: 7. The CDR3 here is CASSQDTGGGYTDTQYF. CDR3 in DNA: TGCGCCAGCAGCCAAGATACGGGCGGGGGGTACACAGATACGCAGTATTTT.

The V call is TRBV6-5, the J call TRBJ2-1, with D unresolved. Per the germline V gene, CDR1 is MNHEY and CDR2 is SVGAGI. The CDR3 is 17 residues long. The V end lost 3 bases, the J end lost 0 bases, and 15 bases lay between the germline ends. The CDR3 here is CASSYGGGLSSYNEQFF. Here the CDR3 DNA reads TGTGCCAGCAGTTATGGTGGCGGCTTGAGCTCCTACAATGAGCAGTTCTTC.

The rearrangement uses TRBV20-1 and TRBJ1-2, with D perhaps matching TRBD1 (5 bases). The V end lost 4 bases, the J end lost 1 base, and 16 bases lay between the germline ends. Germline CDR1 DFQATT, CDR2 SNEGSKA (reference sequence). CDR3 length: 15 amino acids. CDR3 sequence (DNA): TGCAGTGCTACCGAACTGGGACGGGGTAACTATGGCTACACCTTC. This codes for CSATELGRGNYGYTF.

The chain joins TRBV29-1 to TRBJ2-1, with TRBD2 matching 12 bases. With 6 bases clipped from V and 1 base from J, the junction kept 16 bases outside the gene matches. There are 19 residues in the CDR3. The germline gives CDR1 SQVTM, CDR2 ANQGSEA. The CDR3 is CSVSGLAGRIRGSYNEQFF. As DNA, the CDR3 is TGCAGCGTCTCTGGACTAGCGGGAAGAATACGTGGGTCCTACAATGAGCAGTTCTTC.

The V call is TRBV2, the J call TRBJ2-7; no reliable D call. V was shortened by 5 bases and J by 1 base, with 12 bases between the two germline ends. Per germline, CDR1 SNHLY and CDR2 FYNNEI. CDR3 length equals 14 residues. This CDR3 reads CASSTQLTSYEQYF. The CDR3 bases are TGTGCCAGCAGTACACAGCTAACTTCCTACGAGCAGTACTTC.

This clonotype was counted a few times. The chain carries TRBV5-5 and TRBJ1-3; 7 nucleotides line up with TRBD1. V was pared by 4 bases and J by 2 bases, with 9 bases of the junction left unmatched. The CDR3 loop spans 16 amino acids. Germline V gives CDR1 SGHKS, CDR2 YYEKEE (reference sequence). CDR3 nucleotide sequence: TGTGCCAGCAGCCGGTGGGGACAGCCAACTGGAAACACCATATATTTT. Translated: CASSRWGQPTGNTIYF.

In this sample, this clonotype turned up many times. V is TRBV29-1 and J is TRBJ2-7; no reliable D call. The CDR3 runs to 12 residues. Germline CDR1 is SQVTM and CDR2 is ANQGSEA. The V and J ends lost 4 bases and 2 bases respectively, with 9 bases between them. The CDR3 loop reads CSVVQAAYEQYF. The CDR3, as DNA: TGCAGCGTTGTGCAGGCCGCCTACGAGCAGTACTTC.

This clonotype was seen a handful of times. The chain carries TRBV7-2 and TRBJ1-2; possible D gene TRBD1, 5 bases. The CDR3 is 13 amino acids. The germline V gene has CDR1 SGHTA and CDR2 FQGNSA. Deletions cut 6 bases from V and 6 bases from J, with 14 bases between. The CDR3 DNA reads TGTGCCAGCAGTCAGGGTTCGAGGAATGGCTACACCTTC. The encoded protein is CASSQGSRNGYTF.

This chain joins TRBV4-2 and TRBJ2-7; D perhaps matches TRBD2 (6 bases). CDR3 length: 14 amino acids. V was shortened by 0 bases and J by 3 bases, with 9 bases between the two germline ends. The V gene's germline CDR1 is LGHNA and CDR2 YNFKEQ. CDR3 loop: CASSQEVGGYEQYF. DNA of the CDR3: TGTGCCAGCAGCCAAGAAGTCGGGGGCTACGAGCAGTACTTC.

This clonotype occurred a few times. CDR3 sequence: CSAQRGRVPAFF. The CDR3 nucleotides are TGCAGTGCTCAGAGGGGGCGCGTGCCAGCTTTCTTT. The chain has TRBV20-1 and TRBJ1-1; 7 nucleotides line up with TRBD1. CDR1 and CDR2 (germline): DFQATT, SNEGSKA (reference sequence). V lost 5 bases, J lost 10 bases, and 10 bases stayed unmatched. The CDR3 loop spans 12 amino acids.

In this sample, this clonotype turned up many times. The rearrangement joins TRBV20-1 to TRBJ2-5, with TRBD2 matching over 7 bases. J lost 3 bases, V lost 7 bases, and 8 bases had no gene match. CDR3 length equals 13 residues. Germline V gene data show CDR1 as DFQATT and CDR2 as SNEGSKA (reference sequence). Here the CDR3 DNA reads TGCAGTGGGGGAGGGCTCGGGGAAGAGACCCAGTACTTC. Residues: CSGGGLGEETQYF.

This chain uses TRBV10-3 with TRBJ2-7, with 7 bases lining up with TRBD1. The CDR3 extends over 13 amino acids. The V gene's germline CDR1 is ENHRY and CDR2 SYGVKD. V was clipped by 7 bases and J by 3 bases; unmatched bases: 6. In nucleotides, the CDR3 is TGTGCCATCACCGGGGACAGATTCTACGAGCAGTACTTC. It codes for CAITGDRFYEQYF.

This clonotype was observed at least ten times. The V gene is TRBV20-1, the J gene TRBJ2-3; D is uncertain. Germline V gene lookup returns CDR1 DFQATT and CDR2 SNEGSKA (reference sequence). The CDR3 contains 15 residues. V lost 3 bases and J lost 0, with 13 bases in between. CDR3 loop: CSASPLSRSTDTQYF. Here the CDR3 DNA reads TGCAGTGCTAGTCCCCTCTCGCGGAGCACAGATACGCAGTATTTT.

V is TRBV2 and J is TRBJ2-5, with D hard to call. Trimming removed 2 bases at V and 5 bases at J, with 12 bases between. This CDR3 is 14 amino acids long. CDR1 is SNHLY, CDR2 FYNNEI, per germline. The CDR3 here is CASSERLVLETQYF. In DNA form, the CDR3 reads TGTGCCAGCAGTGAACGGCTAGTTTTGGAGACCCAGTACTTC.

This clonotype was counted a few times. The genes are TRBV5-1 and TRBJ2-3, with D unclear. This CDR3 comprises 16 residues. Germline CDR1 is SGHRS and CDR2 is YFSETQ. The V end was cut by 4 bases, the J end by 2 bases, with 17 bases between. As DNA, the CDR3 is TGCGCCAGCAGCGCAGCAGGCTTCGCGGACACAGATACGCAGTATTTT. This encodes CASSAAGFADTDTQYF.